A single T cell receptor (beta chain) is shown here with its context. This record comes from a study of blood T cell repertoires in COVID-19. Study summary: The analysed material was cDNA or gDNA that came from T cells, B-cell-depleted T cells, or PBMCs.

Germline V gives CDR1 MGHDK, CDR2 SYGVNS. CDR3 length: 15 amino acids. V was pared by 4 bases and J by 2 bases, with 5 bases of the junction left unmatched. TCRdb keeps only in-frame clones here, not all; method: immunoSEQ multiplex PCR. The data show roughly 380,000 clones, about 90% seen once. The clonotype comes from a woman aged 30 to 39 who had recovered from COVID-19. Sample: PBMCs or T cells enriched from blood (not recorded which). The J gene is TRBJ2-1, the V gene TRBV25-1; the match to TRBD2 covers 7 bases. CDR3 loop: CASSGLAGPYNEQFF. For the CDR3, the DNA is TGTGCCAGCAGTGGGTTAGCGGGTCCCTACAATGAGCAGTTCTTC.